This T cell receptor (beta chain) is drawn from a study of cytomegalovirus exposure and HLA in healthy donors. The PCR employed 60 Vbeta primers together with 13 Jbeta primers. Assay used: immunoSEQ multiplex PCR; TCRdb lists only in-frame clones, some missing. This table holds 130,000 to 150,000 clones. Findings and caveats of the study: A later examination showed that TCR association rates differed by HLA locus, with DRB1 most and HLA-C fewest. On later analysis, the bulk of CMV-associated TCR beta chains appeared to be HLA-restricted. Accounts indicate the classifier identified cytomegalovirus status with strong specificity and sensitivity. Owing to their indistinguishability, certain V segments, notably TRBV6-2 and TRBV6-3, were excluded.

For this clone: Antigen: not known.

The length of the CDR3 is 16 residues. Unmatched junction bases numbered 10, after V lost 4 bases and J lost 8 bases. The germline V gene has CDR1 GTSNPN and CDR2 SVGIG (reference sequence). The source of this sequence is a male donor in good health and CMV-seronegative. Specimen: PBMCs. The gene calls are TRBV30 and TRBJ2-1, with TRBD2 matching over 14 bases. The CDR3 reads CAWIATTSGRADEQFF. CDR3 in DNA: TGTGCCTGGATCGCCACGACTAGCGGGAGGGCCGATGAGCAGTTCTTC.